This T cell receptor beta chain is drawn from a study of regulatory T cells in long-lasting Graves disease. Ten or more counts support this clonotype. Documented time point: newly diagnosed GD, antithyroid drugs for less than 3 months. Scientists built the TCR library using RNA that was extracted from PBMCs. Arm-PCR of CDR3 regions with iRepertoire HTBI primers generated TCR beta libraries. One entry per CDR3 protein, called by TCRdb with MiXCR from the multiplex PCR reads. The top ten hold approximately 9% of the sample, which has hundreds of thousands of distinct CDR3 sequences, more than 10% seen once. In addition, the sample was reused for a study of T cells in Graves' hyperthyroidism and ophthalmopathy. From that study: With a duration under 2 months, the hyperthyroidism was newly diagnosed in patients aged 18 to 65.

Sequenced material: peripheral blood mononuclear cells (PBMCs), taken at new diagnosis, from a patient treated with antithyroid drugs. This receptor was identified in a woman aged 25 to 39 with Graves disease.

For the CDR3, the DNA is TGTGCCAGCAGCTCCCGAAGCGAAGAGACCCAGTACTTC. This encodes CASSSRSEETQYF. V usage is TRBV11-1 and J usage is TRBJ2-5; D gene ambiguous. Deletions cut 4 bases from V and 3 bases from J, with 9 bases between. Germline V gene data show CDR1 as SGHAT and CDR2 as FQDESV (reference sequence). The CDR3 sequence is 13 residues long. Filled out from reference TRBV11-1 and TRBJ2-5, the complete variable domain reads EAEVAQSPRYKITEKSQAVAFWCDPISGHATLYWYRQILGQGPELLVQFQDESVVDDSQLPKDRFSAERLKGVDSTLKIQPAELGDSAMYLCASSSRSEETQYFGPGTRLLVL.